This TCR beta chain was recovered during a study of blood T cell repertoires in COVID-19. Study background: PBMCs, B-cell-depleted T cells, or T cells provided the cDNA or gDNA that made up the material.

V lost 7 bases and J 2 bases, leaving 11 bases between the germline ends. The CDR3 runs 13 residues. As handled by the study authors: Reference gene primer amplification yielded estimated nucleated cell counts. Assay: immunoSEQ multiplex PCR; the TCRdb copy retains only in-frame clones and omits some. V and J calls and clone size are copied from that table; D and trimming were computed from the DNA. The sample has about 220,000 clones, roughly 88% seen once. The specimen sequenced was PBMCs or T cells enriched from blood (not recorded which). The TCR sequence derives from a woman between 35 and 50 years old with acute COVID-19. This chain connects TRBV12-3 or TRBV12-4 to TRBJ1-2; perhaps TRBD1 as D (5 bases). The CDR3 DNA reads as TGTGCCAGCACAATGACAGTCAACTATGGCTACACCTTC. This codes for CASTMTVNYGYTF.